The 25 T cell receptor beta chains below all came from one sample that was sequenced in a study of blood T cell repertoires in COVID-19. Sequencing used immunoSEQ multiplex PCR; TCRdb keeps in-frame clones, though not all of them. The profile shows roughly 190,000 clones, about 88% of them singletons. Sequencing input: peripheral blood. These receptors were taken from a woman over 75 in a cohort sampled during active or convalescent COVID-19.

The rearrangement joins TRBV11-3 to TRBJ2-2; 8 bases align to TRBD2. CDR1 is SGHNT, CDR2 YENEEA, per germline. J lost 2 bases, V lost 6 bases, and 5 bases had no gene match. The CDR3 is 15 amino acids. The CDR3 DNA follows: TGTGCCAGCAGAAAAGCGGGGGCAAACACCGGGGAGCTGTTTTTT. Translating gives CASRKAGANTGELFF. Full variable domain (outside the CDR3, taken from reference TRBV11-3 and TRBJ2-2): EAGVVQSPRYKIIEKKQPVAFWCNPISGHNTLYWYLQNLGQGPELLIRYENEEAVDDSQLPKDRFSAERLKGVDSTLKIQPAELGDSAVYLCASRKAGANTGELFFGEGSRLTVL.

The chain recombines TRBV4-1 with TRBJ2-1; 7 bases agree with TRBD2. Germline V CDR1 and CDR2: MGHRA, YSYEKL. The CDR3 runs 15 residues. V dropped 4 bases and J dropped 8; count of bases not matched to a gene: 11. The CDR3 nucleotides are TGCGCCAGCAGCCCAGGGAGGGAGCCAAGATATGAGCAGTTCTTC. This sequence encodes CASSPGREPRYEQFF.

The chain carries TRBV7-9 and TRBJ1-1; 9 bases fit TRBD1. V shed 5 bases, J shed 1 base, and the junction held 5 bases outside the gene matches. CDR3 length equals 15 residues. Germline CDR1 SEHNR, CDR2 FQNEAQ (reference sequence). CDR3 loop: CASSRDRDGNTEAFF. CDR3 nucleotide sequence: TGTGCCAGCAGCCGGGACAGGGACGGGAACACTGAAGCTTTCTTT.

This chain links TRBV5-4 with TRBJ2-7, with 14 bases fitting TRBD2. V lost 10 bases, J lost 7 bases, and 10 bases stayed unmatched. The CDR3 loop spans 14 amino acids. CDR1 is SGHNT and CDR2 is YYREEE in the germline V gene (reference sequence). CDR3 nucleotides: TGTGCCGGGGGGACTAGCGGGAGAGTAGATGAGCAGTACGTC. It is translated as CAGGTSGRVDEQYV.

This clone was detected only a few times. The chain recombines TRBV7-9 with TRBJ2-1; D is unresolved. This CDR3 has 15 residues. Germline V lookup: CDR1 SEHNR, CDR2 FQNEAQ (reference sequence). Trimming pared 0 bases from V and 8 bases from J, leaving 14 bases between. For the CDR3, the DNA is TGTGCCAGCAGCTTAGCTCCCTCTTCCAGCGATGAGCAGTTCTTC. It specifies CASSLAPSSSDEQFF.

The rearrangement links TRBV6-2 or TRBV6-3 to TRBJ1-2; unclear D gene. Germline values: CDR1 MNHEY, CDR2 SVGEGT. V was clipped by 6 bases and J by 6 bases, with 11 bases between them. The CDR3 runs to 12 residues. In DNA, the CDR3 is TGTGCCAGCAGCACTAGGGCGGATGGCTACACCTTC. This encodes CASSTRADGYTF.

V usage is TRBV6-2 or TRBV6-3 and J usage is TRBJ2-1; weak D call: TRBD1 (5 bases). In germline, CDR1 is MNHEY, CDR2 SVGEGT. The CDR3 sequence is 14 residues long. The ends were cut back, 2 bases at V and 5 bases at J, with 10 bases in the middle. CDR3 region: CASSYVGVNNEQFF. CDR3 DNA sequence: TGTGCCAGCAGTTACGTAGGGGTGAACAATGAGCAGTTCTTC.

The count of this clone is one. CDR3 sequence: CASSFSGVTEAFF. CDR3 nucleotides: TGTGCCAGCAGCTTCTCAGGGGTTACTGAAGCTTTCTTT. V is TRBV11-2 and J is TRBJ1-1, with D possibly being TRBD1 (6 bases). From germline, CDR1 is SGHAT and CDR2 FQNNGV. Trimming left V 3 bases short and J 5 bases short, with 10 bases between. This CDR3 region has 13 residues. The variable domain in full, with the rest retrieved from reference TRBV11-2 and TRBJ1-1, is EAGVAQSPRYKIIEKRQSVAFWCNPISGHATLYWYQQILGQGPKLLIQFQNNGVVDDSQLPKDRFSAERLKGVDSTLKIQPAKLEDSAVYLCASSFSGVTEAFFGQGTRLTVV.

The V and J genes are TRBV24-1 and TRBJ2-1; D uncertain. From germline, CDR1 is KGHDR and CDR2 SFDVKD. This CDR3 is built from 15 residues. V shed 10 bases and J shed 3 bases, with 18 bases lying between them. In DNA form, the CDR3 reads TGTGCCACAGAACGCTCCCAGTCTGGCTACAATGAGCAGTTCTTC. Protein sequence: CATERSQSGYNEQFF.

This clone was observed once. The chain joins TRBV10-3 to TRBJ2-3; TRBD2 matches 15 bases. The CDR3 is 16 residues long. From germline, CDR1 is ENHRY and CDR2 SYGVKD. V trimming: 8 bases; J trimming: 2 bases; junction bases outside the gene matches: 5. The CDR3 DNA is TGTGCCATCGGGACTAGCGGGGGGACTTACACAGATACGCAGTATTTT. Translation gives CAIGTSGGTYTDTQYF.

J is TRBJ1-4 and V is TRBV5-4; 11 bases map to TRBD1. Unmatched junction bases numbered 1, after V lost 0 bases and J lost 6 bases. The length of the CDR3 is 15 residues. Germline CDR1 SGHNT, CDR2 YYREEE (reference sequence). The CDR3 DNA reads TGTGCCAGCAGCTTGGGGGACAGGGGGGATGAAAAACTGTTTTTT. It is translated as CASSLGDRGDEKLFF.

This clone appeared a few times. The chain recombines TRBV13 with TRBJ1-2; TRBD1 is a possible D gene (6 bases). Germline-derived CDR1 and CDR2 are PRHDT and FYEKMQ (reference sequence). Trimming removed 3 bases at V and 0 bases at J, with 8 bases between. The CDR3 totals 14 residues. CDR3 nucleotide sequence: TGTGCCAGCAGCTTGACAGGTCCTAACTATGGCTACACCTTC. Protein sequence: CASSLTGPNYGYTF.

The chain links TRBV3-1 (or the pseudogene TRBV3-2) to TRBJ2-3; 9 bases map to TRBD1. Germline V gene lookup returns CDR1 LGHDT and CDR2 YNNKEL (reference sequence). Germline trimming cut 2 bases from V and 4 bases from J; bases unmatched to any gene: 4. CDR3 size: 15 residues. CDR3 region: CASSQYRDRADTQYF. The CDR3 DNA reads TGTGCCAGCAGCCAATACCGGGACAGGGCAGATACGCAGTATTTT.

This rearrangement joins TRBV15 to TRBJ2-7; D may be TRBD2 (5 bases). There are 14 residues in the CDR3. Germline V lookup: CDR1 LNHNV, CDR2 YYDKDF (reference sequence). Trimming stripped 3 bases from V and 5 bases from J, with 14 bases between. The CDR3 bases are TGTGCCACCAGCAGCAGAGGGTCCCATGACGAGCAGTACTTC. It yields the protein CATSSRGSHDEQYF.

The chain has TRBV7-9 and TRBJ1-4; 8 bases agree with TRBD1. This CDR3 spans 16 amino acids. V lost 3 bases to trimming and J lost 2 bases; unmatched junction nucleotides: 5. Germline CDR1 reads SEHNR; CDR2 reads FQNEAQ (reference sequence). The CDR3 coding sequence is TGTGCCAGCAGCTTTTCCAGGGGGCCTACTAATGAAAAACTGTTTTTT. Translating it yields CASSFSRGPTNEKLFF.

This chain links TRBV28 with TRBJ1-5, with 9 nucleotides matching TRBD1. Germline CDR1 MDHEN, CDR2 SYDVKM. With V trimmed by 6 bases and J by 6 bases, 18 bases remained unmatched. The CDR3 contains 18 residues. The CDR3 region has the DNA TGTGCCAGCAGGTATACCGGGACAGGGTATTTGTCAAGTCAGCCCCAGCATTTT. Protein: CASRYTGTGYLSSQPQHF.

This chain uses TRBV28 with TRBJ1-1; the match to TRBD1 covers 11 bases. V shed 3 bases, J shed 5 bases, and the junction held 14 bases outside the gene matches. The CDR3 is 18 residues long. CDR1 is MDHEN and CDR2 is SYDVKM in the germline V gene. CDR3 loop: CASSLPRRTGGAGTEAFF. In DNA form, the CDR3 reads TGTGCCAGCAGTTTGCCCAGGAGGACAGGGGGCGCCGGAACTGAAGCTTTCTTT. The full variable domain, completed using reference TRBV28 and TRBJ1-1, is DVKVTQSSRYLVKRTGEKVFLECVQDMDHENMFWYRQDPGLGLRLIYFSYDVKMKEKGDIPEGYSVSREKKERFSLILESASTNQTSMYLCASSLPRRTGGAGTEAFFGQGTRLTVV.

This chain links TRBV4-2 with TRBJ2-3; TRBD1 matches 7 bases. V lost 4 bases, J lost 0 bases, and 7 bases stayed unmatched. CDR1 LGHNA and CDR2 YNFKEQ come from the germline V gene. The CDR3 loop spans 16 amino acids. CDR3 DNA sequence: TGTGCCAGCAGCCTGTCATGGGACAGAAGCACAGATACGCAGTATTTT. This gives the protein CASSLSWDRSTDTQYF.

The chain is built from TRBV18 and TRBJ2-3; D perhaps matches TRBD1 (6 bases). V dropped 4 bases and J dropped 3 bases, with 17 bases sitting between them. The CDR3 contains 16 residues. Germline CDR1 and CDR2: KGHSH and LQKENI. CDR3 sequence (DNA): TGTGCCAGCTCACGGGGGCGGGCAGCGCGGACAGATACGCAGTATTTT. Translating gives CASSRGRAARTDTQYF. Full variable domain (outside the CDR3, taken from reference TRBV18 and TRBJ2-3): NAGVMQNPRHLVRRRGQEARLRCSPMKGHSHVYWYRQLPEEGLKFMVYLQKENIIDESGMPKERFSAEFPKEGPSILRIQQVVRGDSAAYFCASSRGRAARTDTQYFGPGTRLTVL.

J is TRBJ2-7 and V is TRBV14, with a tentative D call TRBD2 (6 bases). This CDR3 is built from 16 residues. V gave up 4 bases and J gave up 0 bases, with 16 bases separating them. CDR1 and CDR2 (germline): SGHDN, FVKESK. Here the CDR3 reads CASSRNGAGSSYEQYF. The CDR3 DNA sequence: TGTGCCAGCAGCCGGAATGGGGCGGGGAGCTCCTACGAGCAGTACTTC.

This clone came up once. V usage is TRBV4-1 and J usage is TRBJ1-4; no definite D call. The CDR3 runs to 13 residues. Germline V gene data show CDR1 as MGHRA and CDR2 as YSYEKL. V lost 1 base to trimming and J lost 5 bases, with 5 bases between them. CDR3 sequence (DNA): TGCGCCAGCAGCCAAGGGCCGAATGAAAAACTGTTTTTT. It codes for CASSQGPNEKLFF.

For the CDR3, the DNA is TGCGCCAGCAGCCAAGATGGAGGGCGACATAGCAATCAGCCCCAGCATTTT. Amino acid sequence: CASSQDGGRHSNQPQHF. The genes are TRBV4-1 and TRBJ1-5; D gene unclear. The germline V and J ends were trimmed by 0 bases and 0 bases, with 12 bases remaining between them. CDR1 and CDR2 from the germline V gene are MGHRA and YSYEKL. The CDR3 is made up of 17 amino acids.

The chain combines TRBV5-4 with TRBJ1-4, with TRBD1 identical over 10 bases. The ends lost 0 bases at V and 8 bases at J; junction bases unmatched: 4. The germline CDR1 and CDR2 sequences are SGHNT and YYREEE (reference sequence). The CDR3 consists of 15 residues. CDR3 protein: CASSLGGTGDEKLFF. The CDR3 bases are TGTGCCAGCAGCTTGGGAGGGACAGGGGACGAAAAACTGTTTTTT.

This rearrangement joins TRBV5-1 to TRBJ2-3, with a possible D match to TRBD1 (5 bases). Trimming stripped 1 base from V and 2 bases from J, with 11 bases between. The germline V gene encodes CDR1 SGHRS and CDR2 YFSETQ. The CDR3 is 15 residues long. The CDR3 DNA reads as TGCGCCAGCAGCTTGCTCTTCAGGGACACAGATACGCAGTATTTT. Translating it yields CASSLLFRDTDTQYF.

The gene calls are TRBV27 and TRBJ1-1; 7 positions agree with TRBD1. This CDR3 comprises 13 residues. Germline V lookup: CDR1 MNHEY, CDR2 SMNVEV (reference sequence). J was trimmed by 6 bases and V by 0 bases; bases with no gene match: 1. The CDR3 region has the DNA TGTGCCAGCAGTTTATCAGGGGGCTCTGAAGCTTTCTTT. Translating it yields CASSLSGGSEAFF.